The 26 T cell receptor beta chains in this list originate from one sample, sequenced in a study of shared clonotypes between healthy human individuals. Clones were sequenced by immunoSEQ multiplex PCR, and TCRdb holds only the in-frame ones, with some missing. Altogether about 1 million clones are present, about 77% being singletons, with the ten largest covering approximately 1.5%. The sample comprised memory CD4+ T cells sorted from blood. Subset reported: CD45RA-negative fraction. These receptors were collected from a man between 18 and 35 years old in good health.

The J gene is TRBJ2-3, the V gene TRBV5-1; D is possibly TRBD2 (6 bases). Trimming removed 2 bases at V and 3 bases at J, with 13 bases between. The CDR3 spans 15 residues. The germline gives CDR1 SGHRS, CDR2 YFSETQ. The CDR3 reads CASSFLAGTTDTQYF. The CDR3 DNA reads TGCGCCAGCAGCTTTCTCGCGGGAACAACAGATACGCAGTATTTT.

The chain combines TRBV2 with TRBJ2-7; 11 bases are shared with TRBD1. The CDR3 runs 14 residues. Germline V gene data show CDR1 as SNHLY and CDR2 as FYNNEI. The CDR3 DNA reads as TGTGCGAGTCAGGGCGGACAGGGGGCTGTCGAGCAGTACTTC. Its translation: CASQGGQGAVEQYF.

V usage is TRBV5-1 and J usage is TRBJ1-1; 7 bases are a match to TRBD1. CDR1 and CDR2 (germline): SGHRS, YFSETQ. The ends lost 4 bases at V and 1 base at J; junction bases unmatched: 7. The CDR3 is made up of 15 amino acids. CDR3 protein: CASSGSGGANTEAFF. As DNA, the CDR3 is TGCGCCAGCAGCGGATCAGGGGGAGCGAACACTGAAGCTTTCTTT. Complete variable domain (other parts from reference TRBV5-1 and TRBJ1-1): KAGVTQTPRYLIKTRGQQVTLSCSPISGHRSVSWYQQTPGQGLQFLFEYFSETQRNKGNFPGRFSGRQFSNSRSEMNVSTLELGDSALYLCASSGSGGANTEAFFGQGTRLTVV.

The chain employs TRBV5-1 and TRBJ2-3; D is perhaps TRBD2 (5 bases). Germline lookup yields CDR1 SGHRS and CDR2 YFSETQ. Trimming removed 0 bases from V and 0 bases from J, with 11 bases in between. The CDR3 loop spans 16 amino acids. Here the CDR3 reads CASSLAGVGSTDTQYF. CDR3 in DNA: TGCGCCAGCAGCTTGGCCGGGGTAGGGAGCACAGATACGCAGTATTTT.

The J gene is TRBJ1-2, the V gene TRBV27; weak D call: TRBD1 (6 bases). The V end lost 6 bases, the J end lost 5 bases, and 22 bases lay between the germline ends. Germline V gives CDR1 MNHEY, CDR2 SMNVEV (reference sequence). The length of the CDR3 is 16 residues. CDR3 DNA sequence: TGTGCCAGCAGGAGAAACCAACTCTCAGGGGAATATGGCTACACCTTC. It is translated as CASRRNQLSGEYGYTF.

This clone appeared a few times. CDR3 region: CAWRPPGRGVADTQYF. The CDR3 coding sequence is TGTGCCTGGAGGCCCCCCGGCAGGGGAGTCGCAGATACGCAGTATTTT. The chain is built from TRBV30 and TRBJ2-3; possible D gene TRBD1, 6 bases. In germline, CDR1 is GTSNPN, CDR2 SVGIG (reference sequence). CDR3 length equals 16 residues. V gave up 3 bases and J gave up 4 bases, with 20 bases separating them.

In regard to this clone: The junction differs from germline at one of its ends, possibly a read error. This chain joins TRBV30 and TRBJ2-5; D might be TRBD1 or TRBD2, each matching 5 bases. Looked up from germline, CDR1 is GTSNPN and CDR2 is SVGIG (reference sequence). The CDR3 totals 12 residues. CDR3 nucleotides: TGTGCCTGGAGCGCAAGGGGAGAGGCCCAGTACTTC. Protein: CAWSARGEAQYF.

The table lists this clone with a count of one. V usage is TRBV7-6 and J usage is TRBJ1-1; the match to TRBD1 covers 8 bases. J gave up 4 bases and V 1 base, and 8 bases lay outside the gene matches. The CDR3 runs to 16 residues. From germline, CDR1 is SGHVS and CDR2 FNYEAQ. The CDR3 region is CASSLDIQGATTEAFF. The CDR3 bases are TGTGCCAGCAGCTTAGATATTCAGGGGGCGACCACTGAAGCTTTCTTT.

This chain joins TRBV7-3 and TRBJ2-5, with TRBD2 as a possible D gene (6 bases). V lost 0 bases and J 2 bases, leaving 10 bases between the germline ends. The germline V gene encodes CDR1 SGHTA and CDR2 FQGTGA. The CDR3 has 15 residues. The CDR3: CASSLTRGEQETQYF. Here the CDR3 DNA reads TGTGCCAGCAGCTTAACCCGCGGGGAGCAAGAGACCCAGTACTTC.

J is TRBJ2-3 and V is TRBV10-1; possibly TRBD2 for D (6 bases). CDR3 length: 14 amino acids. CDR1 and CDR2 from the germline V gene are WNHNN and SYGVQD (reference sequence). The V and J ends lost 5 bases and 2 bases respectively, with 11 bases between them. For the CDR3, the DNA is TGCGCCAGCAGTATGGAGGGGAACACAGATACGCAGTATTTT. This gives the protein CASSMEGNTDTQYF.

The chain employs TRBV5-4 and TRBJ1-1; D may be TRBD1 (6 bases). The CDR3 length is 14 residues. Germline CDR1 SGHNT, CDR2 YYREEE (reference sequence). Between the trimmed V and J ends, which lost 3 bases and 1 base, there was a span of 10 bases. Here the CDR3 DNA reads TGTGCCAGCAGCTATAGCAGGGGGAACACTGAAGCTTTCTTT. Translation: CASSYSRGNTEAFF. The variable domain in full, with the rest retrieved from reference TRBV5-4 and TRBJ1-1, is ETGVTQSPTHLIKTRGQQVTLRCSSQSGHNTVSWYQQALGQGPQFIFQYYREEENGRGNFPPRFSGLQFPNYSSELNVNALELDDSALYLCASSYSRGNTEAFFGQGTRLTVV.

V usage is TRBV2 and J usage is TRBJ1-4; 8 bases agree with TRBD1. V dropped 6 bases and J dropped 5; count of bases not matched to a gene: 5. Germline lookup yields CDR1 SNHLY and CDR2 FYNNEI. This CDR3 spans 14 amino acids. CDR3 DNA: TGTGCCAGCAGGGAGACAGGGGCGAATGAAAAACTGTTTTTT. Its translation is CASRETGANEKLFF.

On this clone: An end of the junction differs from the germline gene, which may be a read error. The CDR3 spells CASRESTWFKVF. CDR3 nucleotides: TGTGCCAGCAGGGAATCGACTTGGTTTAAGGTCTTC. This chain connects TRBV2 to TRBJ2-1; unclear D gene. The CDR3 is 12 residues long. The germline gives CDR1 SNHLY, CDR2 FYNNEI.

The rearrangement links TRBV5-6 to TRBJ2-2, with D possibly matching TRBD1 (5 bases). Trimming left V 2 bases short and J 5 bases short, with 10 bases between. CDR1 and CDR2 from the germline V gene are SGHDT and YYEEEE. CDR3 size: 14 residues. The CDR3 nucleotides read TGTGCCAGCAGCTTAAAAAGGGGAACCGGGGAGCTGTTTTTT. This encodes CASSLKRGTGELFF.

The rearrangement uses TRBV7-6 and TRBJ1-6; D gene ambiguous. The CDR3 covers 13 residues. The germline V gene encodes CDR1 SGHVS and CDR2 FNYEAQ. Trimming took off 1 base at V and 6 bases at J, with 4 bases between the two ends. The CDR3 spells CASSLESNSPLHF. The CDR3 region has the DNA TGTGCCAGCAGCTTAGAGAGTAATTCACCCCTCCACTTT.

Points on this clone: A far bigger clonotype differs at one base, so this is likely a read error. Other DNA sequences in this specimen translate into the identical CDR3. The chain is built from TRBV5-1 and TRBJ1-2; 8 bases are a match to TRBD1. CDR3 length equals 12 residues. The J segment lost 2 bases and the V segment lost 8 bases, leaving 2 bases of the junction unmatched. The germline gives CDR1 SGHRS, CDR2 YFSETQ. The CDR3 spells CASRTGNYGYTF. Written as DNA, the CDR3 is TGCGCCAGTAGGACAGGGAACTATGGCTACACCTTC.

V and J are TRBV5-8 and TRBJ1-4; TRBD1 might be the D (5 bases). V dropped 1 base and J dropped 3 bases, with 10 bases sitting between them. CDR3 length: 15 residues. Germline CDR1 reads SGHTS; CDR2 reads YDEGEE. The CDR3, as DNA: TGTGCCAGCAGCTTGAAGGGACTGCCTAATGAAAAACTGTTTTTT. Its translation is CASSLKGLPNEKLFF.

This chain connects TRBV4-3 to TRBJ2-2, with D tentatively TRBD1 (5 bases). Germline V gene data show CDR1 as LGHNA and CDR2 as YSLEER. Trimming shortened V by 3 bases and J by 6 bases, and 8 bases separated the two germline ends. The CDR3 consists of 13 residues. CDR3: CASSHPTAGELFF. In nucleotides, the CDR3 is TGCGCCAGCAGCCACCCGACAGCCGGGGAGCTGTTTTTT.

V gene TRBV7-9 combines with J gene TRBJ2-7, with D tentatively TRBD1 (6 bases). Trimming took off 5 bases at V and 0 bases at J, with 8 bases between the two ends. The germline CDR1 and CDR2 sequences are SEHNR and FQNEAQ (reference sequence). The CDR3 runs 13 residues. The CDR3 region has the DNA TGTGCCAGCAGCACGGACAGCTCCTACGAGCAGTACTTC. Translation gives CASSTDSSYEQYF. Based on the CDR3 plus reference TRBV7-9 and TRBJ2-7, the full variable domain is DTGVSQNPRHKITKRGQNVTFRCDPISEHNRLYWYRQTLGQGPEFLTYFQNEAQLEKSRLLSDRFSAERPKGSFSTLEIQRTEQGDSAMYLCASSTDSSYEQYFGPGTRLTVT.

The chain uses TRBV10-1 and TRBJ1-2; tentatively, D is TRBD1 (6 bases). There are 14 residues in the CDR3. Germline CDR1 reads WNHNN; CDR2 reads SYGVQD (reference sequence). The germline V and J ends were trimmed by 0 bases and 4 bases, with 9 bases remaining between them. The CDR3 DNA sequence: TGCGCCAGCAGTGAGTCGACGGACAGCTATGGCTACACCTTC. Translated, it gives CASSESTDSYGYTF.

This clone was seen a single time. In DNA form, the CDR3 reads TGTGCCTGGAGTTCATTTCGGACAGGGATAAGTGGATTGGGCTCTGGAAACACCATATATTTT. Amino acid sequence: CAWSSFRTGISGLGSGNTIYF. The genes are TRBV30 and TRBJ1-3; 8 bases agree with TRBD1. The V and J ends lost 2 bases and 0 bases, in that order; junction bases with no gene match: 21. CDR3 size: 21 residues. Germline CDR1 and CDR2: GTSNPN and SVGIG (reference sequence). The full variable domain, its missing parts supplied by reference TRBV30 and TRBJ1-3, is SQTIHQWPATLVQPVGSPLSLECTVEGTSNPNLYWYRQAAGRGLQLLFYSVGIGQISSEVPQNLSASRPQDRQFILSSKKLLLSDSGFYLCAWSSFRTGISGLGSGNTIYFGEGSWLTVV.

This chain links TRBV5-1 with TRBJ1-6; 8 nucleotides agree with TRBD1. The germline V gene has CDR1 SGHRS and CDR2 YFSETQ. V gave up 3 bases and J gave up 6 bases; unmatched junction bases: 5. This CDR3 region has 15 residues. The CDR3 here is CASSSDRGSNSPLHF. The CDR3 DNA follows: TGCGCCAGCAGCTCCGACAGGGGAAGTAATTCACCCCTCCACTTT.

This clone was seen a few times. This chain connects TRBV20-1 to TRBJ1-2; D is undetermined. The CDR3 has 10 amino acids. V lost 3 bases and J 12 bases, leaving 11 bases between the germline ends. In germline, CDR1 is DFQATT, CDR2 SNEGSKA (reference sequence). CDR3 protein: CSASGKVDTF. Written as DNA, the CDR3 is TGCAGTGCTAGCGGTAAGGTCGACACCTTC.

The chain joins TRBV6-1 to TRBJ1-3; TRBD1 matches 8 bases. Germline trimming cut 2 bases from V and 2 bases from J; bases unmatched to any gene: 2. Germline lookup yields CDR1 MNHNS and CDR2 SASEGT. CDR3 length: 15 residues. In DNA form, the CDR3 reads TGTGCCAGCAGTGAAACAGGGGGAGCTGGAAACACCATATATTTT. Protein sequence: CASSETGGAGNTIYF.

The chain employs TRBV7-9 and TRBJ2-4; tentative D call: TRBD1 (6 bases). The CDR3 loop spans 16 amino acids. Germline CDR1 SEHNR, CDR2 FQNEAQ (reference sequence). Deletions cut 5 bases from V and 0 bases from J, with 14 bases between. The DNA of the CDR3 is TGTGCCAGCAGCCCGAAAACAGGGTTAGCCAAAAACATTCAGTACTTC. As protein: CASSPKTGLAKNIQYF. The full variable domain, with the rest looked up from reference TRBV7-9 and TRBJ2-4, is DTGVSQNPRHKITKRGQNVTFRCDPISEHNRLYWYRQTLGQGPEFLTYFQNEAQLEKSRLLSDRFSAERPKGSFSTLEIQRTEQGDSAMYLCASSPKTGLAKNIQYFGAGTRLSVL.

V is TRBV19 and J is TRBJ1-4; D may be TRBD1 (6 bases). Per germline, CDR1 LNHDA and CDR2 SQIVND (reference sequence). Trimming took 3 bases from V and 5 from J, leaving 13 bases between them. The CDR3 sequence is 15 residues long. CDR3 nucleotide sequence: TGTGCCAGTAGTATCTCGGGGGGCCGAAATGAAAAACTGTTTTTT. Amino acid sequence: CASSISGGRNEKLFF.